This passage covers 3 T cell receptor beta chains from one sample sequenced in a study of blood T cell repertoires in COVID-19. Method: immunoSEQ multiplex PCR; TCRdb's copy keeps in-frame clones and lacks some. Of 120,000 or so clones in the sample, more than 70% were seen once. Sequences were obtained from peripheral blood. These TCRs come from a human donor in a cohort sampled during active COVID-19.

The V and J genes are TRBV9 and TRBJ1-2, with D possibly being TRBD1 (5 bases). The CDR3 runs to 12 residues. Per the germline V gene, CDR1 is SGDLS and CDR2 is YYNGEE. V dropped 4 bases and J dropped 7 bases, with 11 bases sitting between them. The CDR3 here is CASSLSGGGYTF. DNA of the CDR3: TGTGCCAGCAGCCTCAGCGGGGGTGGCTACACCTTC.

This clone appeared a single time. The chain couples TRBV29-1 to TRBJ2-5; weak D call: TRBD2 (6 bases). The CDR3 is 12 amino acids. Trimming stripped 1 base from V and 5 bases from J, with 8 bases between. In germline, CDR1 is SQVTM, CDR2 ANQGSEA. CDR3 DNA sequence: TGCAGCGTTGAAGGTGGGGGGGAGACCCAGTACTTC. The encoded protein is CSVEGGGETQYF.

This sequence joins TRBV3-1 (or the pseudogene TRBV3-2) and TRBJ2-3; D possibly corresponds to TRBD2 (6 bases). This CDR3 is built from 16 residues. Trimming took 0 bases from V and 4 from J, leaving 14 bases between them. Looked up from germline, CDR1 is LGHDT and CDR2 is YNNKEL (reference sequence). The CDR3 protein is CASSQEAGPTPDTQYF. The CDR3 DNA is TGTGCCAGCAGCCAAGAGGCGGGGCCGACCCCAGATACGCAGTATTTT.